A single TCR beta chain is shown here with its context. This clonotype was detected only a few times. The clone's antigen remains unknown. It has no much larger one-base neighbor in the sample; base qualities were not kept. The entry originates in a study of T-cell reconstitution after alpha-beta-depleted transplantation in children (dated by TCRdb to about 2016). With regard to the full study: T-cell immune reconstitution after TCRalphabeta/CD19-depleted allogeneic hematopoietic cell transplantation in children was quantitatively tracked in the study by means of TCR repertoire profiling. Study-wide conclusions, independent of this receptor: Over the following months the frequencies of hyperexpanded clones went down, and after one year T-cell counts and TCRbeta diversity were mostly credited to newly produced T cells. In some patients, the high TCRbeta diversity seen at day 60 was put down to recipient T cells and intrathymic progenitors that had survived conditioning. The apparently early alphabetaT-cell count recovery about two months after transplant was reportedly dependent on only several hundred rapidly expanded clones derived from non-depleted graft cells.

V lost 5 bases and J lost 4 bases, and the count of bases not matched to a germline gene is 10. The CDR3, cysteine through phenylalanine, is 15 amino acids long. Only the CDR3 region is kept as DNA, spanning 45 bases read in frame from base 1. The protocol used for the library was PCR. Instrument on record: Illumina HiSeq 2500. Molecular barcoding was employed in the preparation of TCR libraries, with unique molecular identifiers being used to normalize TCRbeta repertoire quantification. TCRdb redid the processing of the public reads, applying fastp at Q25 and MiXCR, and retained in-frame beta chains. Every CDR3 protein is listed once, alongside the most common genes and DNA of its rows. The sample table shows about 980,000 distinct CDR3 sequences, and under 30% are seen once. The top ten constitute roughly 30% of the sample. The treatment or condition label corresponds to: allogeneic hematopoietic cell transplantation with graft depleted of TCRalphabeta T cells and CD19 B cells. Transplant recipients were children who received TCRalphabeta/CD19-depleted allogeneic hematopoietic cell grafts.

The sample here was PBMCs, mostly from graft donor cells, taken 360 days after TCRalphabeta/CD19-depleted stem cell transplant. The sequence was obtained from a boy less than two years old who had a stem cell transplant for SCID, so the T cells may come from the graft donor. The chain is made from TRBV12-3 or TRBV12-4 and TRBJ1-2, with 7 bases matching TRBD1. The DNA is as follows: TGTGCCAGCAGTCCCATCGGACAGGCCCCCTATGGCTACACCTTC. Its protein is CASSPIGQAPYGYTF.